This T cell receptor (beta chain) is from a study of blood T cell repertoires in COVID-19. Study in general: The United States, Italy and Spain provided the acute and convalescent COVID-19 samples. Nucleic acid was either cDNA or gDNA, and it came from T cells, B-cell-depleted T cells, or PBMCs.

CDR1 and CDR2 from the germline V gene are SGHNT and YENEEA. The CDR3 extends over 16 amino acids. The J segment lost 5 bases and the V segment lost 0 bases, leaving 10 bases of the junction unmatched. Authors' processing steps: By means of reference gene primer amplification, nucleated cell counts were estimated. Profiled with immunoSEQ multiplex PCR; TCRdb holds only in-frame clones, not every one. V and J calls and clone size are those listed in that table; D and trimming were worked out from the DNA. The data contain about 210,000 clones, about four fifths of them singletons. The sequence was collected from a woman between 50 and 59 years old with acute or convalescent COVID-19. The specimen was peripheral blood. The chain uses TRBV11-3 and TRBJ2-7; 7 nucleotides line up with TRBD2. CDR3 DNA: TGTGCCAGCAGCTTAGATCCCTCGGGAGGAGTTGACGAGCAGTACTTC. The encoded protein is CASSLDPSGGVDEQYF.